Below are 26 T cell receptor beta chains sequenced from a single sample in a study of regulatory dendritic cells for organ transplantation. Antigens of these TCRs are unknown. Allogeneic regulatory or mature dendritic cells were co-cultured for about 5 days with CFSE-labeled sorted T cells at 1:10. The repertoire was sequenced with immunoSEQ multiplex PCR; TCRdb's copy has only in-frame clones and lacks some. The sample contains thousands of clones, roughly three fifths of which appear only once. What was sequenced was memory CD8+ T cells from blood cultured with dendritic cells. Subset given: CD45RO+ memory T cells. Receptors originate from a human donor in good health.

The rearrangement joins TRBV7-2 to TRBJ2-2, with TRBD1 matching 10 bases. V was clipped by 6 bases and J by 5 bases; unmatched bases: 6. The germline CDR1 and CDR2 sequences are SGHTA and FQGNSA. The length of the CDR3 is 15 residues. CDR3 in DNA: TGTGCCAGCAGAAATCGGACAGGGGGAACCGGGGAGCTGTTTTTT. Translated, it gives CASRNRTGGTGELFF.

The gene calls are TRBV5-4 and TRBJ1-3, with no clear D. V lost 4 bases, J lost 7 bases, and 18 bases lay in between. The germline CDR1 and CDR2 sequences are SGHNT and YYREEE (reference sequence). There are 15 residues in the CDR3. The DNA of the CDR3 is TGTGCCAGCAGCCGGTTGAGTGAGTCGGGGAACACCATATATTTT. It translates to CASSRLSESGNTIYF.

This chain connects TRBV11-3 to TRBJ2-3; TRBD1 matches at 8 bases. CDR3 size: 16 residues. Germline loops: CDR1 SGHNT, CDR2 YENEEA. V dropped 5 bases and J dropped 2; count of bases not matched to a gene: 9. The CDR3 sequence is CASSLAPGQVTDTQYF. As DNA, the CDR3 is TGTGCCAGCAGCCTCGCTCCGGGACAGGTCACAGATACGCAGTATTTT.

The CDR3 spells CATSATLEGAGNEKLFF. The CDR3 DNA follows: TGTGCCACCAGCGCTACCCTCGAGGGGGCCGGTAATGAAAAACTGTTTTTT. The chain links TRBV15 to TRBJ1-4, with TRBD1 matching over 7 bases. V shed 5 bases and J 4 bases; nucleotides not matched to a gene: 13. The germline V gene encodes CDR1 LNHNV and CDR2 YYDKDF (reference sequence). The CDR3 is 17 amino acids.

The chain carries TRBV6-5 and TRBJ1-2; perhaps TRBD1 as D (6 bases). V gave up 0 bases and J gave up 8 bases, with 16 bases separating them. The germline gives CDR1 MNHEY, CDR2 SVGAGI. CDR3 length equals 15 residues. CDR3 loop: CASSYSTGRGDGYTF. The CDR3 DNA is TGTGCCAGCAGTTACTCGACCGGGAGGGGGGACGGCTACACCTTC.

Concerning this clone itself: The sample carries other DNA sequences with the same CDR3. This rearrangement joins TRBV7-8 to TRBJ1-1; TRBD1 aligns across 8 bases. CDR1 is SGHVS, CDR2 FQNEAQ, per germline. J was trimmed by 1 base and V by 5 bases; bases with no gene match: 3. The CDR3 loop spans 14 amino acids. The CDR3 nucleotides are TGTGCCAGCAGCCTTGGGACAGGGAACACTGAAGCTTTCTTT. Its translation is CASSLGTGNTEAFF.

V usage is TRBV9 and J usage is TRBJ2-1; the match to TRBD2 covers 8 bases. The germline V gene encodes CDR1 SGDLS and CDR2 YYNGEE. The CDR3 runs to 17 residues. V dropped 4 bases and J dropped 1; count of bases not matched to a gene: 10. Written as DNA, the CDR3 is TGTGCCAGCAGCCCTCGAGGGCGGGGGGAATCCTACAATGAGCAGTTCTTC. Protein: CASSPRGRGESYNEQFF.

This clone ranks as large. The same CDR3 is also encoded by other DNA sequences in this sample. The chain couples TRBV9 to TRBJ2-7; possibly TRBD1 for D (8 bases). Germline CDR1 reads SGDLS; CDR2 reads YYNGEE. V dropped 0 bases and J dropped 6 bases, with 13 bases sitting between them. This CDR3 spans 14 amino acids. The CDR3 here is CASSVAYRGGEQYF. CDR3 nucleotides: TGTGCCAGCAGCGTAGCGTACAGGGGGGGCGAGCAGTACTTC.

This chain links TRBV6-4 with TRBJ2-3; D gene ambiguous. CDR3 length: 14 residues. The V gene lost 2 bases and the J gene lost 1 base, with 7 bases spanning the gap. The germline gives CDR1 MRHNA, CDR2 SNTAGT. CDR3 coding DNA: TGTGCCAGCAGTGACGGGCCAGGCACAGATACGCAGTATTTT. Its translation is CASSDGPGTDTQYF.

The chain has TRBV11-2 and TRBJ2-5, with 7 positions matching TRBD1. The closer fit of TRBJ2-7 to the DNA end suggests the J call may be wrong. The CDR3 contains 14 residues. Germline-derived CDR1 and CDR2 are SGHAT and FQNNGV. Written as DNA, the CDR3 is TGTGCCAGCAGCTTGAGGACAGGAGATATCGAGCAGTACTTC. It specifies CASSLRTGDIEQYF.

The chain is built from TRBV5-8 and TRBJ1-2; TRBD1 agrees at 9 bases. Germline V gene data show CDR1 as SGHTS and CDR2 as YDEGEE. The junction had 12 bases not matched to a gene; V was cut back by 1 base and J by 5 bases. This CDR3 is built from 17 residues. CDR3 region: CASSLPRHRDRVYGYTF. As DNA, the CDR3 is TGTGCCAGCAGCTTGCCGAGACACCGGGACAGGGTATATGGCTACACCTTC. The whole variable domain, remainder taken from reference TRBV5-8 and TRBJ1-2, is EAGVTQSPTHLIKTRGQQATLRCSPISGHTSVYWYQQALGLGLQFLLWYDEGEERNRGNFPPRFSGRQFPNYSSELNVNALELEDSALYLCASSLPRHRDRVYGYTFGSGTRLTVV.

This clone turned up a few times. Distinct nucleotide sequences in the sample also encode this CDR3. The CDR3 sequence: CAISSGGSTDTQYF. Written as DNA, the CDR3 is TGTGCCATCAGTAGCGGGGGGTCAACAGATACGCAGTATTTT. This chain connects TRBV10-3 to TRBJ2-3, with 9 bases lining up with TRBD2. CDR3 length: 14 amino acids. The germline gives CDR1 ENHRY, CDR2 SYGVKD. Germline trimming cut 5 bases from V and 3 bases from J; bases unmatched to any gene: 3.

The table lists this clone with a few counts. CDR3 sequence (DNA): TGTGCCAGCAGCTTCGGGAGCGGGGGGGCCCCGTATTTT. Translating gives CASSFGSGGAPYF. The V gene is TRBV7-8, the J gene TRBJ2-3; 10 nucleotides align to TRBD2. Germline lookup yields CDR1 SGHVS and CDR2 FQNEAQ. The V segment lost 3 bases and the J segment 14 bases; nucleotides outside the gene matches: 8. The CDR3 has 13 amino acids.

CDR3 region: CASTLRGALNEQFF. The CDR3 bases are TGTGCCAGCACCCTCCGGGGGGCCTTAAATGAGCAGTTCTTC. This rearrangement joins TRBV11-3 to TRBJ2-1; a weak D match, TRBD2 (7 bases). The CDR3 is 14 residues long. Germline V lookup: CDR1 SGHNT, CDR2 YENEEA. Trimming took off 7 bases at V and 7 bases at J, with 17 bases between the two ends.

The CDR3 loop reads CASSLLIAGANVLTF. Here the CDR3 DNA reads TGTGCCAGCAGCTTATTGATAGCTGGGGCCAACGTCCTGACTTTC. This chain connects TRBV7-8 to TRBJ2-6; unclear D gene. Germline V gene lookup returns CDR1 SGHVS and CDR2 FQNEAQ. V lost 2 bases and J lost 2, with 7 bases in between. The CDR3 length is 15 residues.

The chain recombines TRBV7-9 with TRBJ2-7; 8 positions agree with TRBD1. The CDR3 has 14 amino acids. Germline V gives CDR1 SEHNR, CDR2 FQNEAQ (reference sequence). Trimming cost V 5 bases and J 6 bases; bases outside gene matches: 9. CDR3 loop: CASSRATGEAEQYF. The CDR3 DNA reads TGTGCCAGCAGCCGGGCGACAGGGGAGGCCGAGCAGTACTTC.

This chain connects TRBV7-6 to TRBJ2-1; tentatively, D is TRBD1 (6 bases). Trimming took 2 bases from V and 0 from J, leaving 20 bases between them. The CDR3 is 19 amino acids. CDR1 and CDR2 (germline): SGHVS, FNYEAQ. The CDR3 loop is CASSLYRATFTNSYNEQFF. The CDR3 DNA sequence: TGTGCCAGCAGCTTATACAGGGCTACATTTACGAACTCCTACAATGAGCAGTTCTTC.

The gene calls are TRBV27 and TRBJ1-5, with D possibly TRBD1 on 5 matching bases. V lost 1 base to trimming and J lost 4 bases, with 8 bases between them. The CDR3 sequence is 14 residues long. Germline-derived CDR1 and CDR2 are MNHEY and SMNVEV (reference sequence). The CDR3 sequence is CASSLLGGNQPQHF. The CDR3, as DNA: TGTGCCAGCAGTTTATTGGGGGGGAATCAGCCCCAGCATTTT.

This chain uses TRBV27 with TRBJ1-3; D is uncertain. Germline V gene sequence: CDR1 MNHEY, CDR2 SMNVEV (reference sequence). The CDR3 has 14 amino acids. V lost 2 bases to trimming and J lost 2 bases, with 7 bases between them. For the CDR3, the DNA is TGTGCCAGCAGTTTACGGAGAGCTGGAAACACCATATATTTT. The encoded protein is CASSLRRAGNTIYF.

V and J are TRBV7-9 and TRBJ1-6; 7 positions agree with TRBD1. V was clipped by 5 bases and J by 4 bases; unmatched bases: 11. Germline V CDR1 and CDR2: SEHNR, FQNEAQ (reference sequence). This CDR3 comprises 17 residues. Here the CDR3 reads CASSLWTGALYNSPLHF. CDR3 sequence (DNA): TGTGCCAGCAGCCTTTGGACAGGAGCCCTATATAATTCACCCCTCCACTTT. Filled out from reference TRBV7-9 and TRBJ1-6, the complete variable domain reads DTGVSQNPRHKITKRGQNVTFRCDPISEHNRLYWYRQTLGQGPEFLTYFQNEAQLEKSRLLSDRFSAERPKGSFSTLEIQRTEQGDSAMYLCASSLWTGALYNSPLHFGNGTRLTVT.

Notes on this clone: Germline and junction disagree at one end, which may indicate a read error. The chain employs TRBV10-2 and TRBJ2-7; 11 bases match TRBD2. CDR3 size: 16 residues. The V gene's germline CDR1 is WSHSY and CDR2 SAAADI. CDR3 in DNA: TGCGCCAGCTGTGAGGGACTAGCGGCTCACTCCTACGAGCAGTACTTC. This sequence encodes CASCEGLAAHSYEQYF.

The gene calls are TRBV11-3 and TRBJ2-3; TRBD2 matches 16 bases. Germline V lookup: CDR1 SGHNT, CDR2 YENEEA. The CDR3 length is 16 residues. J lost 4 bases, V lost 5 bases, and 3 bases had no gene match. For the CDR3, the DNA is TGTGCCAGCAGCCCCGGGACTAGCGGGGGGGCAGATACGCAGTATTTT. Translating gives CASSPGTSGGADTQYF.

The CDR3 DNA follows: TGTGCCAGCAGTTTACTTCTAGCGGGGAACACCGGGGAGCTGTTTTTT. Protein sequence: CASSLLLAGNTGELFF. The genes are TRBV27 and TRBJ2-2, with 8 positions matching TRBD2. In germline, CDR1 is MNHEY, CDR2 SMNVEV (reference sequence). With V trimmed by 2 bases and J by 1 base, 3 bases remained unmatched. The CDR3 totals 16 residues.

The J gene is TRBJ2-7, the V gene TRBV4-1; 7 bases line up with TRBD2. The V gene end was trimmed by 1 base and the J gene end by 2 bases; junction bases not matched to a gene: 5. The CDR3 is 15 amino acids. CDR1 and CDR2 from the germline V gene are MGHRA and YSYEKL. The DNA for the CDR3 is TGCGCCAGCAGCCAAGTGGGGGGGGGAACCTACGAGCAGTACTTC. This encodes CASSQVGGGTYEQYF.

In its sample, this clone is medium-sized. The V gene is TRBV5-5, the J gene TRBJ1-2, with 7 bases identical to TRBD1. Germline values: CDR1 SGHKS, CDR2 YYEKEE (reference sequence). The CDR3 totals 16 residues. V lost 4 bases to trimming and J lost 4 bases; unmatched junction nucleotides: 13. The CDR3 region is CASSRDRQTLPYGYTF. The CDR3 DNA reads TGTGCCAGCAGCAGGGACAGACAGACCCTCCCCTATGGCTACACCTTC.

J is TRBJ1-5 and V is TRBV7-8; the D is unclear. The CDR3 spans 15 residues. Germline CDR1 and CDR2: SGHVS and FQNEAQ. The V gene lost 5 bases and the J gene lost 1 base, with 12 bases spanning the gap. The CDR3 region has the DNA TGTGCCAGCAGCCAATCGGGAAGGAGCAATCAGCCCCAGCATTTT. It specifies CASSQSGRSNQPQHF.